The T cell receptor beta chain described here comes from a study of shared clonotypes between healthy human individuals. Study in general: Per-donor plates numbered three CD4 naive, three CD4 memory, two CD8 naive and one CD8 memory.

Method: immunoSEQ multiplex PCR; TCRdb's copy keeps in-frame clones and lacks some. The table shows fewer than 400,000 clones, with about 74% occurring only once. Only Caucasian adults living in Nashville, Tennessee served as donors. The investigators split CD4+ cells into a CD45RA+ naive subset and a CD45RA-negative memory subset. General observations from the study: Approximately 4.5% was the fraction of naive CD4 clonotypes found shared across several donors.

On this clone itself: No antigen is known for it.

The TCR originated in a young man in good health. The source material was memory CD4+ T cells sorted from blood. The subset here: CD45RA-negative fraction.

CDR3 protein: CATVQIPSTDTQYF. In nucleotides, the CDR3 is TGTGCCACCGTTCAAATACCTAGCACAGATACGCAGTATTTT. This chain links TRBV15 with TRBJ2-3; no firm D call. The CDR3 contains 14 residues. The germline V and J ends were trimmed by 8 bases and 0 bases, with 12 bases remaining between them. Germline CDR1 reads LNHNV; CDR2 reads YYDKDF (reference sequence).